A single sample is the source of the 16 T cell receptor beta chains below, sequenced in a study of OX40 agonist ivuxolimab in advanced cancers. Using immunoSEQ multiplex PCR, the repertoire was profiled, and TCRdb retains in-frame clones only, with some absent. The sample carries 60,000 to 100,000 clones, roughly 87% recorded once. The material was CD4+ or CD8+ T cells sorted from blood, obtained in a trial of the OX40 agonist ivuxolimab. The source is an adult with an advanced solid tumor such as melanoma, head and neck, liver or kidney cancer.

Only one count was recorded for this clone. The chain joins TRBV7-9 to TRBJ2-5; D unresolved. This CDR3 comprises 15 residues. Deletions cut 5 bases from V and 0 bases from J, with 13 bases between. In germline, CDR1 is SEHNR, CDR2 FQNEAQ (reference sequence). The CDR3 nucleotides are TGTGCCAGCAGCCCTGGTACGGCGAACCAAGAGACCCAGTACTTC. It specifies CASSPGTANQETQYF.

The chain is built from TRBV7-9 and TRBJ2-3; 11 bases fit TRBD2. Germline V lookup: CDR1 SEHNR, CDR2 FQNEAQ (reference sequence). The J segment lost 8 bases and the V segment lost 5 bases, leaving 18 bases of the junction unmatched. The CDR3 has 18 amino acids. Here the CDR3 reads CASSPLDPSGRLGGTQYF. CDR3 coding DNA: TGTGCCAGCAGCCCATTGGACCCTAGCGGGAGGTTGGGTGGTACGCAGTATTTT. Drawing the rest from reference TRBV7-9 and TRBJ2-3, the complete variable domain is DTGVSQNPRHKITKRGQNVTFRCDPISEHNRLYWYRQTLGQGPEFLTYFQNEAQLEKSRLLSDRFSAERPKGSFSTLEIQRTEQGDSAMYLCASSPLDPSGRLGGTQYFGPGTRLTVL.

The V gene is TRBV9, the J gene TRBJ2-6; a weak D match, TRBD2 (6 bases). The CDR3 totals 18 residues. From germline, CDR1 is SGDLS and CDR2 YYNGEE. V gave up 2 bases and J gave up 2 bases, with 17 bases separating them. In DNA, the CDR3 is TGTGCCAGCAGCGTCTTCGCCGGGGGTAATACTGGGGCCAACGTCCTGACTTTC. Translated, it gives CASSVFAGGNTGANVLTF.

This chain uses TRBV7-8 with TRBJ1-1; D call uncertain. The CDR3 has 13 amino acids. Germline V gene sequence: CDR1 SGHVS, CDR2 FQNEAQ. V was shortened by 4 bases and J by 12 bases, with 18 bases between the two germline ends. The chain's CDR3 is CASSYGRVESTFF. CDR3 sequence (DNA): TGTGCCAGCAGCTATGGTAGGGTGGAATCTACTTTCTTT.

The chain carries TRBV7-2 and TRBJ2-1; 7 nucleotides align to TRBD2. The V and J ends lost 5 bases and 4 bases, in that order; junction bases with no gene match: 8. The germline CDR1 and CDR2 sequences are SGHTA and FQGNSA. This CDR3 is 15 amino acids long. This CDR3 is CASSSGYGGYNEQFF. The CDR3 nucleotides are TGTGCCAGCAGCAGCGGGTACGGGGGGTACAATGAGCAGTTCTTC.

The chain employs TRBV28 and TRBJ2-4, with D perhaps assigned TRBD1 or TRBD2 (5 bases each). This CDR3 has 16 residues. Germline assignment: CDR1 MDHEN and CDR2 SYDVKM. V was clipped by 6 bases and J by 2 bases, with 17 bases between them. CDR3 nucleotides: TGTGCCAGCAGGCCCGGGACCTCGTCGACCAAAAACATTCAGTACTTC. It translates to CASRPGTSSTKNIQYF.

The J gene is TRBJ1-2, the V gene TRBV7-9, with a tentative D call TRBD1 (5 bases). Germline-derived CDR1 and CDR2 are SEHNR and FQNEAQ (reference sequence). V lost 1 base, J lost 5 bases, and 14 bases lay in between. This CDR3 has 15 residues. The CDR3 sequence: CASSLGDGAFYGYTF. The CDR3 DNA is TGTGCCAGCAGCTTAGGGGATGGGGCGTTTTATGGCTACACCTTC. Drawing the rest from reference TRBV7-9 and TRBJ1-2, the complete variable domain is DTGVSQNPRHKITKRGQNVTFRCDPISEHNRLYWYRQTLGQGPEFLTYFQNEAQLEKSRLLSDRFSAERPKGSFSTLEIQRTEQGDSAMYLCASSLGDGAFYGYTFGSGTRLTVV.

The gene calls are TRBV11-2 and TRBJ2-3; no definite D call. V gave up 5 bases and J gave up 5 bases, with 5 bases separating them. Looked up from germline, CDR1 is SGHAT and CDR2 is FQNNGV. This CDR3 is 11 amino acids long. The CDR3 nucleotides read TGTGCCAGCAGCCGGGTAGATACGCAGTATTTT. It specifies CASSRVDTQYF.

This sequence joins TRBV7-7 and TRBJ2-1, with TRBD1 matching 8 bases. After removal of 1 base from V and 2 bases from J, the junction contained 7 bases not matched to a gene. The CDR3 loop spans 17 amino acids. CDR1 and CDR2 from the germline V gene are SSHAT and FNYEAQ (reference sequence). CDR3 amino acids: CASSLGSGTGPYNEQFF. The CDR3 nucleotides read TGTGCCAGCAGCTTAGGGTCCGGGACAGGCCCCTACAATGAGCAGTTCTTC.

The gene calls are TRBV18 and TRBJ1-1, with D tentatively TRBD1 (5 bases). Trimming removed 3 bases from V and 1 base from J, with 9 bases in between. In germline, CDR1 is KGHSH, CDR2 LQKENI. The CDR3 consists of 14 residues. In nucleotides, the CDR3 is TGTGCCAGCTCACCGACAGCCACGAACACTGAAGCTTTCTTT. Encoded protein: CASSPTATNTEAFF. Using reference TRBV18 and TRBJ1-1 for the parts outside the CDR3, the full variable domain is NAGVMQNPRHLVRRRGQEARLRCSPMKGHSHVYWYRQLPEEGLKFMVYLQKENIIDESGMPKERFSAEFPKEGPSILRIQQVVRGDSAAYFCASSPTATNTEAFFGQGTRLTVV.

The J gene is TRBJ2-7, the V gene TRBV10-3; D may be TRBD2 (5 bases). Trimming shortened V by 4 bases and J by 2 bases, and 12 bases separated the two germline ends. The CDR3 is 14 residues long. The germline CDR1 and CDR2 sequences are ENHRY and SYGVKD. CDR3 nucleotide sequence: TGTGCCATCAGTGTATTCGACGGGACCTACGAGCAGTACTTC. It encodes CAISVFDGTYEQYF.

The rearrangement links TRBV21-1 to TRBJ2-5. TRBV21-1 is an annotated pseudogene. There are 12 residues in the CDR3. The CDR3 coding sequence is TGTGCCAGCAGCAAAGGGGGTTTGACCCAGTACTTC. Encoded protein: CASSKGGLTQYF.

This chain uses TRBV19 with TRBJ2-7, with D perhaps being TRBD1 or TRBD2 (6 bases each). The length of the CDR3 is 16 residues. Germline V gene data show CDR1 as LNHDA and CDR2 as SQIVND (reference sequence). With 5 bases removed from V and 2 bases from J, the gap between germline ends came to 19 bases. The CDR3 sequence: CASSVLRGAKPYEQYF. The CDR3 DNA reads as TGTGCCAGTAGTGTCCTGAGGGGGGCCAAACCCTACGAGCAGTACTTC.

The V call is TRBV2, the J call TRBJ2-3, with 16 bases fitting TRBD2. This CDR3 is built from 16 residues. CDR1 is SNHLY and CDR2 is FYNNEI in the germline V gene. V shed 10 bases and J 1 base; nucleotides not matched to a gene: 5. The CDR3 is CATGTSGRGGTDTQYF. In DNA, the CDR3 is TGTGCCACCGGGACTAGCGGGAGGGGGGGCACAGATACGCAGTATTTT.

This sequence joins TRBV5-1 and TRBJ2-3; TRBD2 aligns across 11 bases. Germline loops: CDR1 SGHRS, CDR2 YFSETQ. The CDR3 totals 16 residues. With 4 bases clipped from V and 6 bases from J, the junction kept 10 bases outside the gene matches. The CDR3: CASSELTSGARDTQYF. The CDR3 region has the DNA TGCGCCAGCAGCGAACTGACTAGCGGGGCCCGGGATACGCAGTATTTT.

The table lists this clone with a count of one. The chain combines TRBV11-2 with TRBJ2-2, with 7 bases matching TRBD2. J gave up 4 bases and V 5 bases, and 7 bases lay outside the gene matches. In germline, CDR1 is SGHAT, CDR2 FQNNGV. The CDR3 loop spans 15 amino acids. The CDR3 nucleotides read TGTGCCAGCAGCCCCGGGACTACCGCCACCGGGGAGCTGTTTTTT. Encoded protein: CASSPGTTATGELFF.